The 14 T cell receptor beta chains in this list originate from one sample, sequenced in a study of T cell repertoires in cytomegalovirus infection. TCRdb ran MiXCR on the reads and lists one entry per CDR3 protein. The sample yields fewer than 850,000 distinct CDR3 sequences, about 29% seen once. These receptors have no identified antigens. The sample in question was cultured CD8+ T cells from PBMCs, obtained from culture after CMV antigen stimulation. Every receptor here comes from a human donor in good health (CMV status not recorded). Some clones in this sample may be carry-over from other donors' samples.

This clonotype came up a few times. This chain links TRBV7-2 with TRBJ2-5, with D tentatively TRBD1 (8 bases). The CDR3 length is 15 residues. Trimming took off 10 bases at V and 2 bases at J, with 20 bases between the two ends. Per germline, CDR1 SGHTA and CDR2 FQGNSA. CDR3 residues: CATSFGQGGQETQYF. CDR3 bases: TGTGCCACCTCATTCGGACAGGGAGGGCAAGAGACCCAGTACTTC.

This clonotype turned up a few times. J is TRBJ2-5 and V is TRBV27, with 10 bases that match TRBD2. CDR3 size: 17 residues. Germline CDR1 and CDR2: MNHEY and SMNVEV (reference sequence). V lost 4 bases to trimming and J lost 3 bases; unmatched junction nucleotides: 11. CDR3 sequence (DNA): TGTGCCAGCAGTTCCCTCTCACTAGCGGGGATAGAAGAGACCCAGTACTTC. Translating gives CASSSLSLAGIEETQYF.

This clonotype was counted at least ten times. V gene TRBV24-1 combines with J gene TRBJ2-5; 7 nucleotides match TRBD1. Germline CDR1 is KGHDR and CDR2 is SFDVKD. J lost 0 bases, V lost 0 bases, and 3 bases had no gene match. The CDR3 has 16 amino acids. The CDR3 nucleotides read TGTGCCACCAGTGATTTGGGGGACAGATACCAAGAGACCCAGTACTTC. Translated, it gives CATSDLGDRYQETQYF.

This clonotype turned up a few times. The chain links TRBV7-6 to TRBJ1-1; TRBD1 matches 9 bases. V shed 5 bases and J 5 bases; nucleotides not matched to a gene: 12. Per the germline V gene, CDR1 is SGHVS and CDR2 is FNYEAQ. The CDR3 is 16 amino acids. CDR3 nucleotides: TGTGCCAGCAGCCCCTCGGACAGGGGAAGTGGAACTGAAGCTTTCTTT. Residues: CASSPSDRGSGTEAFF.

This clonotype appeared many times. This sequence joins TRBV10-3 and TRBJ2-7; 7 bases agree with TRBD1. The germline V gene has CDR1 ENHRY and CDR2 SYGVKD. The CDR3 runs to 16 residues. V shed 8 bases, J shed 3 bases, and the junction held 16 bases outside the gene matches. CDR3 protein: CAILKARGRGNYEQYF. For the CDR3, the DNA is TGTGCCATCCTGAAGGCTCGGGGCAGGGGGAACTACGAGCAGTACTTC.

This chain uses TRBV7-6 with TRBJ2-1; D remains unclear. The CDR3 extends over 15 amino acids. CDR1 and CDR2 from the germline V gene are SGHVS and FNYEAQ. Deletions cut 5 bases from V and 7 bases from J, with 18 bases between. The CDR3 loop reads CASSLAPTRRNEQFF. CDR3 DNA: TGTGCCAGCAGCCTCGCACCGACACGAAGGAATGAGCAGTTCTTC.

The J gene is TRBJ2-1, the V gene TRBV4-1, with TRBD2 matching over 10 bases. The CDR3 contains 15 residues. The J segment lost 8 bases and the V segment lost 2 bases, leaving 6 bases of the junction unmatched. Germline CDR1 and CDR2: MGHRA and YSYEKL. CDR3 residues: CASSQSAGGSDEQFF. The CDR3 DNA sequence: TGCGCCAGCAGCCAATCAGCGGGGGGGAGCGATGAGCAGTTCTTC.

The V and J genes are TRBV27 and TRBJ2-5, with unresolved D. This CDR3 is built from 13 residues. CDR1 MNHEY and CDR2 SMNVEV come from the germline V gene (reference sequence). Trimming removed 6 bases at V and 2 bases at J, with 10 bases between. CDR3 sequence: CASSPAEQETQYF. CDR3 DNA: TGTGCCAGCAGCCCAGCAGAGCAAGAGACCCAGTACTTC.

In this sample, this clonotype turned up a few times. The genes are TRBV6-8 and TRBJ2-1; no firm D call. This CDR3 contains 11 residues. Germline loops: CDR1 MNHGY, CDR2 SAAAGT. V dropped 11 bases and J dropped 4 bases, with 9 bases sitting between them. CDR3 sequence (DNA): TGTGCCGCCGCAGGTTACAATGAGCAGTTCTTC. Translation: CAAAGYNEQFF.

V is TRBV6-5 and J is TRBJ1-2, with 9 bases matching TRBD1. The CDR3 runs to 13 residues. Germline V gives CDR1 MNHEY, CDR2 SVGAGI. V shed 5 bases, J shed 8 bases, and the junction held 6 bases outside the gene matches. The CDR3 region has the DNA TGTGCCAGCAGTGTTGACAGGGGGAGAGGCTACACCTTC. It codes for CASSVDRGRGYTF.

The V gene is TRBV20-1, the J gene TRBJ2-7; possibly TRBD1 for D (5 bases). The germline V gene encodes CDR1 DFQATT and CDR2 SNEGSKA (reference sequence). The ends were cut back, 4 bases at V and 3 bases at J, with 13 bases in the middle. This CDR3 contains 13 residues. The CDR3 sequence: CSATQGMGYEQYF. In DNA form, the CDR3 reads TGCAGTGCTACCCAGGGCATGGGCTACGAGCAGTACTTC.

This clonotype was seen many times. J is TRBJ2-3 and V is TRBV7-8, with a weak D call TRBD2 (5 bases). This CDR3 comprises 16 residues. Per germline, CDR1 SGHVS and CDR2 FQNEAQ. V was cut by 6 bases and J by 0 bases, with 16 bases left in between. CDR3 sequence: CASSSKGVGSTDTQYF. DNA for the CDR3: TGTGCCAGCAGTTCTAAGGGAGTAGGGAGCACAGATACGCAGTATTTT.

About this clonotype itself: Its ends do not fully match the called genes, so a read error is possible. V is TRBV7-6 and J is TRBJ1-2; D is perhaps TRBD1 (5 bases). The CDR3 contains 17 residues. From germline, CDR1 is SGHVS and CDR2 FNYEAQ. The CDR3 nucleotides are TGTGTCAGCAGCTTAAGCAAGAACAAGGGACTCCACTATGGCTACACCTTC. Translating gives CVSSLSKNKGLHYGYTF.

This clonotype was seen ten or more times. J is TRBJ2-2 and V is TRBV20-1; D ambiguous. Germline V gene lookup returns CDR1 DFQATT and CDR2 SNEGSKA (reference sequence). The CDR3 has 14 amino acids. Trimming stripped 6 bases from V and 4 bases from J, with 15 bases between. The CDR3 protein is CSASAVPGTGELFF. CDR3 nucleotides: TGCAGTGCGTCGGCGGTCCCGGGCACCGGGGAGCTGTTTTTT.